This TCR beta chain emerged from a study of T cell responses to AZD1222 COVID-19 vaccine. Study-level points and caveats: Repertoires were obtained only post-peak T cell response.

As to this clone: Its antigen is still unknown.

This CDR3 has 12 amino acids. The V end lost 5 bases, the J end lost 0 bases, and 4 bases lay between the germline ends. Germline V gene data show CDR1 as MNHEY and CDR2 as SMNVEV (reference sequence). The table came from immunoSEQ multiplex PCR; TCRdb's copy has only in-frame clones and leaves some out. The data show approximately 110,000 clones, roughly 86% seen once. This TCR was sampled from an adult who received the AZD1222 COVID-19 vaccine. The chain uses TRBV27 and TRBJ1-1; D gene uncertain. The sample in question was peripheral blood, obtained 28 days after the second AZD1222 dose. The CDR3 region is CASSRMNTEAFF. The CDR3 DNA sequence: TGTGCCAGCAGTAGGATGAACACTGAAGCTTTCTTT.